This TCR beta chain was retrieved from a study of blood T cells in healthy people across ages. Study information: About one barcoded beta molecule per two T cells was the capture yield of template switching. The study's findings and limits: The recorded TCR beta diversity per million T cells decreased in a roughly linear manner with age. With donor CMV status unknown, expanded clonotype changes were possibly confounded.

Next came a second PCR, run for about 6 to 11 cycles, which used a sample-barcoded 5' primer along with a J-beta primer mix. MiXCR, run by TCRdb on the 5' RACE reads, gives a single entry per CDR3 protein. The table lists around 850,000 distinct CDR3 sequences, around 36% of them singletons, with over 10% in the top ten. This clonotype was recorded only once. No antigen is known for it. A much larger clone differs from this one at a single base, so this may be a read error. Each sample gave at least 6.5 million isolated PBMCs. The sequence came from a man aged 18 to 29 in good health. Source material: blood.

The DNA for the CDR3 is TGTGCCTGCAGCTTACAACCGGACGTCAACGAGCAGTACTTC. Encoded protein: CACSLQPDVNEQYF. J is TRBJ2-7 and V is TRBV11-2; no clear D. This CDR3 has 14 residues. Germline CDR1 reads SGHAT; CDR2 reads FQNNGV.